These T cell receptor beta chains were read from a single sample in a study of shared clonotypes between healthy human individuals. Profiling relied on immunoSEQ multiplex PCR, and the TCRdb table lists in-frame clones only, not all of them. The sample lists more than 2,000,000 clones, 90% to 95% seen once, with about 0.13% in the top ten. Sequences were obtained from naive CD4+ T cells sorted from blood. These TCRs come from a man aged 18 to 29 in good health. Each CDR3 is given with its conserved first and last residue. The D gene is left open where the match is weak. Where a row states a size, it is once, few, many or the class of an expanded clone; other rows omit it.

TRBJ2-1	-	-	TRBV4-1	TGCGCCAGCAGCCGTCAATACGCAGGGGTGAACAATGAGCAGTTCTTC	CASSRQYAGVNNEQFF
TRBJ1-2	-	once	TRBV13	TGTGCCAGCAGCCCGGGCTCTTATGGCTACACCTTC	CASSPGSYGYTF
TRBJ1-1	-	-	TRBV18	TGTGCCAGCTCACCAGCTATCTTAGGAAACACTGAAGCTTTCTTT	CASSPAILGNTEAFF
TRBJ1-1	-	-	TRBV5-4	TGTGCCAGCAGCTTGGACGTTTTGATGAACACTGAAGCTTTCTTT	CASSLDVLMNTEAFF
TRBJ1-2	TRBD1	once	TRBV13	TGTGCCAGCAGCCGGACAGGGGTAGACTATGGCTACACCTTC	CASSRTGVDYGYTF
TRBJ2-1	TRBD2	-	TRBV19	TGTGCCAGCGGCCTAGCGGGGGGATGGAATGAGCAGTTCTTC	CASGLAGGWNEQFF
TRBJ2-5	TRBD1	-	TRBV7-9	TGTGCCAGCAGCACCAGGGGGCTTGGAGAGACCCAGTACTTC	CASSTRGLGETQYF
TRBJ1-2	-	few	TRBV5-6	TGTGCCAGCAGCTTGGCACGGGAGGGATACTATGGCTACACCTTC	CASSLAREGYYGYTF
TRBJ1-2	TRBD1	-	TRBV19	TGTGCCAGCCACCCACGGGACAGGATCTATGGCTACACCTTC	CASHPRDRIYGYTF
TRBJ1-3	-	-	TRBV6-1	TGTGCCAGCAGTGCCACAGGGATTTGGTCTGGAAACACCATATATTTT	CASSATGIWSGNTIYF
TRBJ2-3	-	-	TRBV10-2	TGCGCCAGCAAGGGGGAAACCAGCACAGATACGCAGTATTTT	CASKGETSTDTQYF
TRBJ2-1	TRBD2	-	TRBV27	TGTGCCAGCAGGTCAGCGGGAGGGTGGAATGAGCAGTTCTTC	CASRSAGGWNEQFF
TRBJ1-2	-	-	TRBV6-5	TGTGCCAGCAGTTACGCATCCCCCGGGGAGAAGGGTACCTTC	CASSYASPGEKGTF
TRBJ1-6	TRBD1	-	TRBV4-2	TGTGCCAGCAGCCAAGTTTGGGGGACAGAGAATTCACCCCTCCACTTT	CASSQVWGTENSPLHF
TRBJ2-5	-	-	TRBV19	TGTGCCAGTAGCGCAGGGCTCCAAGAGACCCAGTACTTC	CASSAGLQETQYF
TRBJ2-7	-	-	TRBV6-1	TGTGCCAGCAGTGATTTTTTGGGTCTAGGGGACGAGCAGTACTTC	CASSDFLGLGDEQYF
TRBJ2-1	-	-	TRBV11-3	TGTGCCAGCAGCTTAGATCTTCAGGGGGAGCAGTTCTTC	CASSLDLQGEQFF
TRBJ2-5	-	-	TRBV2	TGTGCCAGCAGCGAGGGGGGGGCGTCCTCGGGGACCCAGTACTTC	CASSEGGASSGTQYF
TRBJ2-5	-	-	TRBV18	TGTGCCAGCTCACCTGGAGAGGGGAAGACCCAGTACTTC	CASSPGEGKTQYF
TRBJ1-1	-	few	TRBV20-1	TGCAGTGTTACTGAAGCTTTCTTT	CSVTEAFF
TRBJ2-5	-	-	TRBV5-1	TGCGCCAGCAGCCAGGGACTTCCTCAAGAGACCCAGTACTTC	CASSQGLPQETQYF
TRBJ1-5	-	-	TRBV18	TGTGCCAGCTCACCGGGGGGTCAGCCCCAGCATTTT	CASSPGGQPQHF
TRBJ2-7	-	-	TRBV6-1	TGTGCCAGCAGTGACGGGCCCCGGAGTAAAAGCCACGAGCAGTACTTC	CASSDGPRSKSHEQYF
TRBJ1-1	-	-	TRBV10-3	TGTGCCATCAAGAGGGGAATGAACACTGAAGCTTTCTTT	CAIKRGMNTEAFF
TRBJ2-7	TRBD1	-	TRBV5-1	TGCGCCAGCAGGATCGCCGGGACAGGGTCGGTCGAGCAGTACTTC	CASRIAGTGSVEQYF
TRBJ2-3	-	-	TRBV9	TGTGCCAGCAGCGTAGAGTGGCTAACAGATACGCAGTATTTT	CASSVEWLTDTQYF
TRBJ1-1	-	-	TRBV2	TGTGCCAGCAGTGTGGATTCTGAAGCTTTCTTT	CASSVDSEAFF
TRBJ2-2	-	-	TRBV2	TGTGCCAGCAAAGGCAGAGTGTTCACCGGGGAGCTGTTTTTT	CASKGRVFTGELFF
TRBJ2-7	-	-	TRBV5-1	TGCGCCAGCAGCTTGGACCAGACCGTAGCCTACGAGCAGTACTTC	CASSLDQTVAYEQYF